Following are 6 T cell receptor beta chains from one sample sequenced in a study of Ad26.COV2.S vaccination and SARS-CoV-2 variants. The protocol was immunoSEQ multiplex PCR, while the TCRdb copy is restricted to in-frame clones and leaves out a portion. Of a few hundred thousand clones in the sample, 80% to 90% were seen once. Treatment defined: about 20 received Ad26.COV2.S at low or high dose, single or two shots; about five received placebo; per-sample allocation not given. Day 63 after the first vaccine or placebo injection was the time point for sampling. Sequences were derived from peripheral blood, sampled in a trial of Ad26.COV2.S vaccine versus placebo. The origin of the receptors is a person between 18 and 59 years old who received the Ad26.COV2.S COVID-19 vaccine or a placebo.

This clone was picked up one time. The CDR3 bases are TGTGCCAGCAGCGTAATGGCTAACTCCTATAATTCACCCCTCCACTTT. This codes for CASSVMANSYNSPLHF. The V call is TRBV9, the J call TRBJ1-6; D is undetermined. Between the trimmed V and J ends, which lost 1 base and 0 bases, there was a span of 8 bases. CDR1 and CDR2 from the germline V gene are SGDLS and YYNGEE. The CDR3 contains 16 residues.

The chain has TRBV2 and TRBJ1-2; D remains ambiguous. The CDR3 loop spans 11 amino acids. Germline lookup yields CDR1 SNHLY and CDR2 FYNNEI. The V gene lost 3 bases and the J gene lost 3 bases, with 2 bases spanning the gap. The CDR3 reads CASSDDYGYTF. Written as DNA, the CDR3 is TGTGCCAGCAGTGACGACTATGGCTACACCTTC.

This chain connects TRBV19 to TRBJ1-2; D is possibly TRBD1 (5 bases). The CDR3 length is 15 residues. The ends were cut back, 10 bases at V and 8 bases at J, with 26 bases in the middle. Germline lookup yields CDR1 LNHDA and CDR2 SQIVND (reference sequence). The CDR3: CATSGHDGAAIGYTF. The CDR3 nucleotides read TGTGCCACCTCCGGACACGACGGGGCGGCTATCGGCTACACCTTC.

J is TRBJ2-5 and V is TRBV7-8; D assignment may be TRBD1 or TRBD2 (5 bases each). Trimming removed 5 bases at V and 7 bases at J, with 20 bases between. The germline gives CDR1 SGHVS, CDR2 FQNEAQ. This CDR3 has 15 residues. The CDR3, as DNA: TGTGCCAGCAGCCCTCTTCCAGGGACGATGGGGACCCAGTACTTC. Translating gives CASSPLPGTMGTQYF.

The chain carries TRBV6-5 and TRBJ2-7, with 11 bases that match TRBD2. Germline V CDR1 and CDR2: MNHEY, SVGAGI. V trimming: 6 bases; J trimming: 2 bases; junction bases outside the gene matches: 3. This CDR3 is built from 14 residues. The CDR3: CASRLAGETYEQYF. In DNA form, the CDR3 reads TGTGCCAGCAGACTAGCGGGGGAGACCTACGAGCAGTACTTC.

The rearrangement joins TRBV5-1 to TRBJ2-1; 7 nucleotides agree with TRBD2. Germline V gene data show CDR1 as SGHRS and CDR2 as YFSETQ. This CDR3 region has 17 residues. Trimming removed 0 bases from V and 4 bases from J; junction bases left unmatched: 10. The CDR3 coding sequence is TGCGCCAGCAGCTTGGAGGGAGGGGTTAAGGGTTACAATGAGCAGTTCTTC. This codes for CASSLEGGVKGYNEQFF.